The clone carrying this TCR beta chain occurred a few times. What it binds is unknown. This sample was included in a study of blood T cells in healthy people across ages. Study-wide background: Through template switching, about one barcoded beta molecule was captured per two T cells, as measured in model experiments.

Findings and caveats of the study: Older individuals had lower TCR beta diversity per million T cells (the decline was roughly linear). Strong correlation existed between TCR beta diversity and naive T cell percentage.

CDR1 and CDR2 (germline): SNHLY, FYNNEI. The CDR3 is 16 residues long. V was clipped by 4 bases and J by 7 bases; unmatched bases: 10. It was with a sample-barcoded 5' primer and a J-beta primer mix that a second PCR of roughly 7 to 12 cycles was run. TCRdb passed the 5' RACE reads through MiXCR, listing each CDR3 protein once. The sample shows roughly 1.6 million distinct CDR3 sequences, roughly a third of them seen only once. This rearrangement joins TRBV2 to TRBJ2-7; 13 bases agree with TRBD2. This sequence originates from a woman aged 25 to 39 in good health. Sequencing was carried out using blood. The CDR3 is CASSGTSGSSPGEQYF. CDR3 bases: TGTGCCAGCAGTGGGACTAGCGGGAGTTCTCCGGGGGAGCAGTACTTC.